This entry lists 10 T cell receptor beta chains sequenced from one sample in a study of beta chain features in type 1 diabetes. Every bit of the isolated RNA underwent reverse transcription, so sequencing read expressed TCRB transcripts. Sequenced by immunoSEQ multiplex PCR; TCRdb stores in-frame clones only, minus some. The sample shows 300,000 to 400,000 clones, 10% to 15% of them seen only once. Sequencing was done on a sample of naive CD4+ T cells from blood. The receptors stem from a man younger than 35 in good health.

This clone was seen only a few times. The rearrangement links TRBV30 to TRBJ1-5; possible D gene TRBD1, 6 bases. The germline V and J ends were trimmed by 4 bases and 7 bases, with 14 bases remaining between them. From germline, CDR1 is GTSNPN and CDR2 SVGIG (reference sequence). CDR3 length: 13 amino acids. The CDR3 protein is CAWTNRVGQPQHF. The CDR3 DNA follows: TGTGCCTGGACCAACAGGGTTGGGCAGCCCCAGCATTTT.

This clone was seen only a few times. This chain joins TRBV7-2 and TRBJ2-5; 8 nucleotides match TRBD2. Germline CDR1 SGHTA, CDR2 FQGNSA. The CDR3 is 14 residues long. Trimming at V came to 7 bases and at J to 0 bases, leaving 4 bases not matched to a gene. The CDR3, as DNA: TGTGCCAGCAATCTAGCGGGCTACCAAGAGACCCAGTACTTC. It yields the protein CASNLAGYQETQYF.

This clone showed up just a few times. The CDR3 bases are TGTGCCAGTAGTCCGGACAGGGGCACTAATACGCAGTATTTT. It is translated as CASSPDRGTNTQYF. The chain joins TRBV19 to TRBJ2-3; 9 bases map to TRBD1. The CDR3 is 14 residues long. Germline CDR1 reads LNHDA; CDR2 reads SQIVND (reference sequence). Germline trimming cut 5 bases from V and 7 bases from J; bases unmatched to any gene: 7.

This clone was detected a few times. The chain recombines TRBV7-6 with TRBJ1-1, with 7 bases aligning to TRBD1. The CDR3 contains 14 residues. From germline, CDR1 is SGHVS and CDR2 FNYEAQ. V was pared by 6 bases and J by 6 bases, with 10 bases of the junction left unmatched. For the CDR3, the DNA is TGTGCCAGCAGACCCCTACAGGGGCGGTCTGAAGCTTTCTTT. Protein product: CASRPLQGRSEAFF.

V is TRBV28 and J is TRBJ2-1, with 11 bases that match TRBD2. The germline V gene has CDR1 MDHEN and CDR2 SYDVKM. J gave up 10 bases and V 1 base, and 6 bases lay outside the gene matches. This CDR3 contains 15 residues. CDR3 in amino acids: CASSLLLAGVREQFF. The CDR3 DNA is TGTGCCAGCAGTTTATTACTAGCGGGAGTGCGGGAGCAGTTCTTC.

In this sample, this clone turned up a few times. At the DNA level, this CDR3 is encoded by other sequences in the same sample as well. V gene TRBV18 combines with J gene TRBJ1-4, with D possibly TRBD1 on 6 matching bases. The CDR3 has 14 amino acids. Trimming removed 2 bases from V and 3 bases from J, with 7 bases in between. Germline loops: CDR1 KGHSH, CDR2 LQKENI. The CDR3, as DNA: TGTGCCAGCTCACCAGGACAGTCTAATGAAAAACTGTTTTTT. Encoded protein: CASSPGQSNEKLFF.

This sequence joins TRBV6-5 and TRBJ1-1, with TRBD1 as a possible D gene (5 bases). Germline assignment: CDR1 MNHEY and CDR2 SVGAGI. The CDR3 sequence is 14 residues long. V was cut by 5 bases and J by 0 bases, with 10 bases left in between. The CDR3 DNA sequence: TGTGCCAGCAGTCGAGACAGCTTGAACACTGAAGCTTTCTTT. This codes for CASSRDSLNTEAFF.

This clone was seen a handful of times. This rearrangement joins TRBV10-2 to TRBJ2-2; 7 bases agree with TRBD2. Germline V gene data show CDR1 as WSHSY and CDR2 as SAAADI. The V segment lost 10 bases and the J segment 7 bases; nucleotides outside the gene matches: 9. The CDR3 length is 13 residues. The CDR3 spells CATPGGRGGELFF. CDR3 coding DNA: TGCGCCACCCCGGGAGGCCGGGGCGGGGAGCTGTTTTTT.

The V call is TRBV7-2, the J call TRBJ2-7, with no clear D. Germline V gene sequence: CDR1 SGHTA, CDR2 FQGNSA. V was cut by 4 bases and J by 1 base, with 11 bases left in between. The CDR3 loop spans 14 amino acids. In DNA form, the CDR3 reads TGTGCCAGCAGCTCCCGCTATCCTTCCTACGAGCAGTACTTC. Translated: CASSSRYPSYEQYF.

The gene calls are TRBV7-8 and TRBJ1-6; D remains unclear. Germline V lookup: CDR1 SGHVS, CDR2 FQNEAQ. V was trimmed by 11 bases and J by 3 bases, leaving 8 bases between them. The CDR3 sequence is 12 residues long. CDR3 nucleotide sequence: TGTGCCTCGGGATACTATAATTCACCCCTCCACTTT. Amino acid sequence: CASGYYNSPLHF.